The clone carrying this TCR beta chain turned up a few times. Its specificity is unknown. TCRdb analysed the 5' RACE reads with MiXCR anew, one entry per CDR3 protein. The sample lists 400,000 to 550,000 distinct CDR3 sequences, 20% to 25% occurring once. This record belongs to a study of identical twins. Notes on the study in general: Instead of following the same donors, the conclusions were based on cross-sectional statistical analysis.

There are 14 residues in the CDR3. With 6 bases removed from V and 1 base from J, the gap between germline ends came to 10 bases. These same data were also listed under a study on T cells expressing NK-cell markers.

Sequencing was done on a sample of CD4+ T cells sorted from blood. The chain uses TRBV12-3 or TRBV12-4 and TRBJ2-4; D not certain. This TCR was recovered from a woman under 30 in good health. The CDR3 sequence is CASSNPSAKNIQYF. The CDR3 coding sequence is TGTGCCAGCAGCAACCCATCGGCCAAAAACATTCAGTACTTC.